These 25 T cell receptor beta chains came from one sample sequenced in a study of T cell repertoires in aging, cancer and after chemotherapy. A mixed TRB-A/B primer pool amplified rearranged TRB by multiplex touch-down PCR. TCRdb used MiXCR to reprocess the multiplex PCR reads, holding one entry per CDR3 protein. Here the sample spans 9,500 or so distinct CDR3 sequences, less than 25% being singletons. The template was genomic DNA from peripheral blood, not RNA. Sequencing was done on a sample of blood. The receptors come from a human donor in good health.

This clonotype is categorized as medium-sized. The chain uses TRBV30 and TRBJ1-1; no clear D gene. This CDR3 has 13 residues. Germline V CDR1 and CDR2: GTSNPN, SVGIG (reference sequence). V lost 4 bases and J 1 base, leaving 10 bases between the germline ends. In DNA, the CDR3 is TGTGCCTGGAATCGAGCCGGGAACACTGAAGCTTTCTTT. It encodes CAWNRAGNTEAFF.

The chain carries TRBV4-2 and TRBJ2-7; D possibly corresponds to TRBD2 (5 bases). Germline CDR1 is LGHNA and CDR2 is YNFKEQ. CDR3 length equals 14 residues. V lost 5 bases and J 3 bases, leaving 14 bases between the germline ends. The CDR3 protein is CASSERGSGYEQYF. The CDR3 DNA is TGTGCCAGCAGCGAGCGTGGGAGCGGCTACGAGCAGTACTTC.

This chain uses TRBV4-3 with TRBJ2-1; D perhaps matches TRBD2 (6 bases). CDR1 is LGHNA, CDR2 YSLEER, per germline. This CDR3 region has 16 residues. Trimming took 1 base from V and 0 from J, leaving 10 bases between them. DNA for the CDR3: TGCGCCAGCAGCCAAGTAGGAGGGAGCTCCTACAATGAGCAGTTCTTC. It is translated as CASSQVGGSSYNEQFF.

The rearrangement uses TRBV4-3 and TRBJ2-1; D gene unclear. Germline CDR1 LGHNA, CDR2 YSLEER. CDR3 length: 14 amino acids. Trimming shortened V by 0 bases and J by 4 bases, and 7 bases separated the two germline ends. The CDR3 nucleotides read TGCGCCAGCAGCCAAGATACGAAGTACAATGAGCAGTTCTTC. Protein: CASSQDTKYNEQFF.

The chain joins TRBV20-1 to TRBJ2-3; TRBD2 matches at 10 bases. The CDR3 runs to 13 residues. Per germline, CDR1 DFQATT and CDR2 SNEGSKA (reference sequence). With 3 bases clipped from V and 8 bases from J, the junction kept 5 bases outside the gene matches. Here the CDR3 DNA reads TGCAGTGCTAGTCTAGCGGGAGTTGGTACGCAGTATTTT. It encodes CSASLAGVGTQYF.

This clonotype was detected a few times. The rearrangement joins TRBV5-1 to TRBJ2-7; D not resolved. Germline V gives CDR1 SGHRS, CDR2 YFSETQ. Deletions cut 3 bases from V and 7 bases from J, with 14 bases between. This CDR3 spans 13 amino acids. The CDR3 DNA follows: TGCGCCAGCAGCTCCCGGGCCTCGGAAGAGCAGTACTTC. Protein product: CASSSRASEEQYF.

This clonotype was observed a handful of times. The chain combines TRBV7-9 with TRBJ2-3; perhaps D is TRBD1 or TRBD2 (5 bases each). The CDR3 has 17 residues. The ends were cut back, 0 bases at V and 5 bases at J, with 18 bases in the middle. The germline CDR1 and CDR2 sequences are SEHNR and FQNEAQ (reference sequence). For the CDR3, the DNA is TGTGCCAGCAGCTTAGCCCGCCCGGGACGCTTTAAAGATACGCAGTATTTT. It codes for CASSLARPGRFKDTQYF. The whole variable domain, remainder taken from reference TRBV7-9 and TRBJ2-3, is DTGVSQNPRHKITKRGQNVTFRCDPISEHNRLYWYRQTLGQGPEFLTYFQNEAQLEKSRLLSDRFSAERPKGSFSTLEIQRTEQGDSAMYLCASSLARPGRFKDTQYFGPGTRLTVL.

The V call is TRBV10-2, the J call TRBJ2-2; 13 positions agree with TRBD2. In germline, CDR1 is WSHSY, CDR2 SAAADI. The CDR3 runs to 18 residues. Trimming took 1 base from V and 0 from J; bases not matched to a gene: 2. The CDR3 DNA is TGCGCCAGCAGTGAGTATGGGACTAGCGGGGCGAACACCGGGGAGCTGTTTTTT. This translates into CASSEYGTSGANTGELFF.

The CDR3 here is CASSYANPGETQYF. The CDR3 bases are TGTGCCAGCAGTTACGCGAACCCGGGAGAGACCCAGTACTTC. V usage is TRBV6-5 and J usage is TRBJ2-5; D is ambiguous. The V gene lost 2 bases and the J gene lost 4 bases, with 11 bases spanning the gap. This CDR3 contains 14 residues. The germline gives CDR1 MNHEY, CDR2 SVGAGI.

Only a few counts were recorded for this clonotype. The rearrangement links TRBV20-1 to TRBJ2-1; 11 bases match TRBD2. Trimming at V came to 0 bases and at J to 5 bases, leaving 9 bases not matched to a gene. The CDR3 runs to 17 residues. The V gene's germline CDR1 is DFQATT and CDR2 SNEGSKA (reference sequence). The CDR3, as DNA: TGCAGTGCTAGAGACGGAGGTGGGACTAGCGGCCACAATGAGCAGTTCTTC. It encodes CSARDGGGTSGHNEQFF.

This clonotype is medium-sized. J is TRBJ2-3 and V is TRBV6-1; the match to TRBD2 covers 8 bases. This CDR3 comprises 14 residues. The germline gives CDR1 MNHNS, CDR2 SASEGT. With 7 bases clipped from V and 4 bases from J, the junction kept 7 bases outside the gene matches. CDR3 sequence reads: CASTGLAEADTQYF. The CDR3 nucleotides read TGTGCCAGCACCGGACTAGCTGAGGCAGATACGCAGTATTTT.

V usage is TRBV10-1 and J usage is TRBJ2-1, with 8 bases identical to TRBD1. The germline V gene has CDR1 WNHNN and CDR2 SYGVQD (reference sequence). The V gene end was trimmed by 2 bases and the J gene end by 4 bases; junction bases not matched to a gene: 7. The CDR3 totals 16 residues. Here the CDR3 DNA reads TGCGCCAGCAGTGAGAGTCAGGGGGCGTTTTACAATGAGCAGTTCTTC. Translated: CASSESQGAFYNEQFF.

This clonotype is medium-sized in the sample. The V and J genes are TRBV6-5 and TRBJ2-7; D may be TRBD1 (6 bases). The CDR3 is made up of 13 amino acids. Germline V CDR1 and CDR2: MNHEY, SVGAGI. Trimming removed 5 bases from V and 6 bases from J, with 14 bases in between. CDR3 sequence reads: CASSRIQGIEQYF. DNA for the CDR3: TGTGCCAGCAGTAGGATACAGGGAATCGAGCAGTACTTC.

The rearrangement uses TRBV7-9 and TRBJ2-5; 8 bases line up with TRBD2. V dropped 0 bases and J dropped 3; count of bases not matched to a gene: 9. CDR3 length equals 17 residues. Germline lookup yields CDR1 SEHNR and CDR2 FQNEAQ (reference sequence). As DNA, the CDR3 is TGTGCCAGCAGCTTAGCTAGCGGGATGATTGGAAAAGAGACCCAGTACTTC. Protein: CASSLASGMIGKETQYF.

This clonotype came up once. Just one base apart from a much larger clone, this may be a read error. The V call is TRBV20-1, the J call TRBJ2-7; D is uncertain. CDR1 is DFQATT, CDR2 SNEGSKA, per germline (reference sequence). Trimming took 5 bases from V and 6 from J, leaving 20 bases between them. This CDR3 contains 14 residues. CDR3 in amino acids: CSAHAPSQTGEQYF. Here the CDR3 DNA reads TGCAGTGCTCATGCCCCTTCCCAGACGGGCGAGCAGTACTTC.

CDR3 sequence: CASNRRGGSYEQYF. In DNA form, the CDR3 reads TGTGCCAGCAACCGCCGCGGAGGGTCCTACGAGCAGTACTTC. The genes are TRBV7-9 and TRBJ2-7; weak D call: TRBD2 (6 bases). This CDR3 contains 14 residues. Germline V CDR1 and CDR2: SEHNR, FQNEAQ (reference sequence). V shed 7 bases and J shed 1 base, with 14 bases lying between them.

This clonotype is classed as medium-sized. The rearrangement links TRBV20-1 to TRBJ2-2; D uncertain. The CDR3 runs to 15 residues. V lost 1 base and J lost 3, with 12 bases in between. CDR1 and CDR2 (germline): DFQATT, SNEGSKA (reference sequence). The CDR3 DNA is TGCAGTGCTAGAGCCCTGGGTGAAGACACCGGGGAGCTGTTTTTT. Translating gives CSARALGEDTGELFF.

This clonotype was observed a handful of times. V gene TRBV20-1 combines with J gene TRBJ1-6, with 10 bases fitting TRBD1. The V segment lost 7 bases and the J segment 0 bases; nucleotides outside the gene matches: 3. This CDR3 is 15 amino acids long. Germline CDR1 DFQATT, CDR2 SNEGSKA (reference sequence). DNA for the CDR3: TGCAGTGGGGGACAGGGGAGCTCCTATAATTCACCCCTCCACTTT. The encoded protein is CSGGQGSSYNSPLHF.

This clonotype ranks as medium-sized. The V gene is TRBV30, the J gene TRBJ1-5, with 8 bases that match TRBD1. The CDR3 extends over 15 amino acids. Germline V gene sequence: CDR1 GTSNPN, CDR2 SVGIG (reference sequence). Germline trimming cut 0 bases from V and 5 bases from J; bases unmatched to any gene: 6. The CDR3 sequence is CAWSVSDRDYQPQHF. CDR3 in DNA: TGTGCCTGGAGTGTCTCGGACAGGGATTATCAGCCCCAGCATTTT.

The CDR3 spells CASSTREKRARVDYGYTF. Here the CDR3 DNA reads TGCGCCAGCAGCACTAGGGAGAAAAGGGCCAGAGTAGACTATGGCTACACCTTC. This chain connects TRBV4-1 to TRBJ1-2, with no clear D. Between the trimmed V and J ends, which lost 5 bases and 3 bases, there was a span of 25 bases. This CDR3 has 18 residues. Germline values: CDR1 MGHRA, CDR2 YSYEKL.

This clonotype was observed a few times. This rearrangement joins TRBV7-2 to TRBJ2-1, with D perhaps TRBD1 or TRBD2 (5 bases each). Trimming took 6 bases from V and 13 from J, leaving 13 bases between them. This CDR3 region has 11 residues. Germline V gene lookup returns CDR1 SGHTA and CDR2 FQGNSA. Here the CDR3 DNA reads TGTGCCAGCAGAACAGGACTCTCACAGTTCTTC. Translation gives CASRTGLSQFF.

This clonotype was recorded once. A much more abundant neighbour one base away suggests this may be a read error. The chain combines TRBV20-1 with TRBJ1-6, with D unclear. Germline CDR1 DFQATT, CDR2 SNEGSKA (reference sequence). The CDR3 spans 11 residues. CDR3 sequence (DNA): TGCAGTGCTAGAAGTGGTGGACCCCTCAACTTT. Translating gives CSARSGGPLNF.

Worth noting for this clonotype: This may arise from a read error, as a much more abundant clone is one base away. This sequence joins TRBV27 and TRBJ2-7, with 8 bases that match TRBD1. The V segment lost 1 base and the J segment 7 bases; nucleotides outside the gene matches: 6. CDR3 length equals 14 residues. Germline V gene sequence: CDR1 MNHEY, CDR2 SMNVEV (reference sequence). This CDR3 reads CASSLYQGAREQYF. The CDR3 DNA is TGTGCCAGCAGTTTATATCAGGGGGCTCGTGAGCAGTACTTC.

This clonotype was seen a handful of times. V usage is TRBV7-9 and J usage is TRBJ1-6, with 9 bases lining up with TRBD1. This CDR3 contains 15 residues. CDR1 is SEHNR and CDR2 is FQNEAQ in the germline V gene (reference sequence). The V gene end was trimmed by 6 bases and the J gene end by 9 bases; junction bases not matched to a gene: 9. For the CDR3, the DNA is TGTGCCAGCAGTTCGCCGGGACAGGGTAGTTCACCCCTCCACTTT. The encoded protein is CASSSPGQGSSPLHF.

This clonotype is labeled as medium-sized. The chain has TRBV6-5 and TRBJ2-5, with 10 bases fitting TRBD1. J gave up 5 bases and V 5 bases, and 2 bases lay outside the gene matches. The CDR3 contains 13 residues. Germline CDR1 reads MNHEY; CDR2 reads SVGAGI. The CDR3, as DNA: TGTGCCAGCAGTGGGGACAGGGGTGAGACCCAGTACTTC. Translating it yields CASSGDRGETQYF.